Each of the 16 T cell receptor beta chains below was sequenced from the same sample in a study of blood T cell repertoires in COVID-19. Clones were read by immunoSEQ multiplex PCR, and TCRdb kept only the in-frame ones, dropping some. This sample yields 250,000 or so clones, of which 80% to 90% are seen a single time; roughly 4.8% belongs to the top ten. Sample: peripheral blood. These receptor sequences come from a woman in her thirties or forties who had recovered from COVID-19.

V and J are TRBV27 and TRBJ2-7; 11 nucleotides match TRBD1. The J segment lost 4 bases and the V segment lost 2 bases, leaving 4 bases of the junction unmatched. This CDR3 has 15 amino acids. CDR1 is MNHEY, CDR2 SMNVEV, per germline (reference sequence). This CDR3 is CASSLLGTGGYEQYV. CDR3 DNA: TGTGCCAGCAGTTTACTCGGGACAGGGGGATACGAGCAGTACGTC.

The chain couples TRBV14 to TRBJ1-5, with D possibly being TRBD1 (6 bases). V was shortened by 8 bases and J by 0 bases, with 11 bases between the two germline ends. The CDR3 is 14 residues long. Germline CDR1 is SGHDN and CDR2 is FVKESK. The CDR3 spells CASLGAYSNQPQHF. In DNA form, the CDR3 reads TGTGCCAGCTTGGGGGCGTATAGCAATCAGCCCCAGCATTTT.

J is TRBJ1-1 and V is TRBV6-5, with D possibly TRBD1 on 5 matching bases. Trimming pared 5 bases from V and 7 bases from J, leaving 11 bases between. The CDR3 runs 12 residues. Germline V gives CDR1 MNHEY, CDR2 SVGAGI. The CDR3 protein is CASSRKGNEAFF. CDR3 coding DNA: TGTGCCAGCAGTCGGAAGGGGAATGAAGCTTTCTTT.

The J gene is TRBJ1-2, the V gene TRBV5-4; TRBD1 might be the D (6 bases). V was cut by 3 bases and J by 4 bases, with 10 bases left in between. The CDR3 is 13 residues long. Per germline, CDR1 SGHNT and CDR2 YYREEE (reference sequence). CDR3 DNA: TGTGCCAGCAGCTCTCTGGACAGCTATGGCTACACCTTC. Amino acid sequence: CASSSLDSYGYTF.

The chain is built from TRBV7-2 and TRBJ1-1; a possible D gene is TRBD1 (5 bases). Germline lookup yields CDR1 SGHTA and CDR2 FQGNSA. The CDR3 runs to 16 residues. V lost 3 bases to trimming and J lost 4 bases, with 18 bases between them. The CDR3 protein is CASSLGGSGIGTEAFF. CDR3 coding DNA: TGTGCCAGCAGCTTGGGGGGATCAGGGATCGGCACTGAAGCTTTCTTT.

CDR3 protein: CASRSGTWSGNTIYF. The CDR3 coding sequence is TGTGCCAGTAGATCGGGGACTTGGTCTGGAAACACCATATATTTT. The chain uses TRBV19 and TRBJ1-3; D may be TRBD1 (5 bases). The CDR3 has 15 amino acids. CDR1 is LNHDA, CDR2 SQIVND, per germline (reference sequence). Trimming pared 6 bases from V and 1 base from J, leaving 13 bases between. Supplemented by reference TRBV19 and TRBJ1-3, the full variable domain reads DGGITQSPKYLFRKEGQNVTLSCEQNLNHDAMYWYRQDPGQGLRLIYYSQIVNDFQKGDIAEGYSVSREKKESFPLTVTSAQKNPTAFYLCASRSGTWSGNTIYFGEGSWLTVV.

The chain is built from TRBV28 and TRBJ1-1, with D tentatively TRBD1 (6 bases). CDR3 length equals 16 residues. The V end was cut by 7 bases, the J end by 5 bases, with 23 bases between. Germline CDR1 is MDHEN and CDR2 is SYDVKM. The CDR3 DNA reads as TGTGCCAGCACCTCTCCTAGGGGAGGGAGGGGGACTGAAGCTTTCTTT. Its translation is CASTSPRGGRGTEAFF.

V gene TRBV12-5 combines with J gene TRBJ1-6; 9 nucleotides align to TRBD1. This CDR3 is 12 amino acids long. V shed 6 bases and J 14 bases; nucleotides not matched to a gene: 5. The germline V gene has CDR1 LGHNT and CDR2 FRNRAP. The CDR3 loop is CASGRTGVSLHF. The CDR3, as DNA: TGTGCTAGTGGCCGGACAGGGGTGTCCCTCCACTTT. The full variable domain, with the rest looked up from reference TRBV12-5 and TRBJ1-6, is DARVTQTPRHKVTEMGQEVTMRCQPILGHNTVFWYRQTMMQGLELLAYFRNRAPLDDSGMPKDRFSAEMPDATLATLKIQPSEPRDSAVYFCASGRTGVSLHFGNGTRLTVT.

The chain combines TRBV7-2 with TRBJ1-5; no clear D gene. Trimming took 5 bases from V and 5 from J, leaving 10 bases between them. CDR3 length: 13 amino acids. The germline gives CDR1 SGHTA, CDR2 FQGNSA. CDR3 sequence (DNA): TGTGCCAGCAGCGTGGCAGGTCATCAGCCCCAGCATTTT. Translated: CASSVAGHQPQHF. The full variable domain, completed using reference TRBV7-2 and TRBJ1-5, is GAGVSQSPSNKVTEKGKDVELRCDPISGHTALYWYRQSLGQGLEFLIYFQGNSAPDKSGLPSDRFSAERTGGSVSTLTIQRTQQEDSAVYLCASSVAGHQPQHFGDGTRLSIL.

The genes are TRBV6-5 and TRBJ2-5; 9 nucleotides agree with TRBD1. V lost 6 bases and J lost 1; bases outside the gene matches: 6. The CDR3 runs to 15 residues. CDR1 is MNHEY, CDR2 SVGAGI, per germline. CDR3 protein: CASRAGTGIQETQYF. The CDR3 DNA sequence: TGTGCCAGCAGAGCCGGGACAGGGATCCAAGAGACCCAGTACTTC.

The chain employs TRBV11-1 and TRBJ2-4, with 9 bases lining up with TRBD1. The germline gives CDR1 SGHAT, CDR2 FQDESV (reference sequence). The CDR3 is 14 residues long. Unmatched junction bases numbered 8, after V lost 3 bases and J lost 11 bases. CDR3 region: CASSLLLGQGVQYF. The CDR3 DNA is TGTGCCAGCAGCTTGCTCTTGGGACAGGGCGTTCAGTACTTC. Complete variable domain (other parts from reference TRBV11-1 and TRBJ2-4): EAEVAQSPRYKITEKSQAVAFWCDPISGHATLYWYRQILGQGPELLVQFQDESVVDDSQLPKDRFSAERLKGVDSTLKIQPAELGDSAMYLCASSLLLGQGVQYFGAGTRLSVL.

A word on this clone: Distinct nucleotide sequences in the sample also encode this CDR3. The V and J genes are TRBV7-3 and TRBJ2-3; D might be TRBD2 (6 bases). The germline gives CDR1 SGHTA, CDR2 FQGTGA. The length of the CDR3 is 15 residues. Trimming shortened V by 5 bases and J by 0 bases, and 12 bases separated the two germline ends. The chain's CDR3 is CASSRAGGSTDTQYF. The CDR3 DNA reads as TGTGCCAGCAGCCGTGCCGGGGGTAGCACAGATACGCAGTATTTT.

The V and J genes are TRBV6-5 and TRBJ1-2, with a possible D match to TRBD1 (5 bases). The CDR3 spans 13 residues. V was pared by 5 bases and J by 3 bases, with 10 bases between. Germline CDR1 MNHEY, CDR2 SVGAGI. CDR3 sequence: CASSPDRYYGYTF. As DNA, the CDR3 is TGTGCCAGCAGTCCAGACAGATACTATGGCTACACCTTC.

This clone came up once. The J gene is TRBJ2-3, the V gene TRBV5-1; D perhaps matches TRBD1 (5 bases). V lost 0 bases and J lost 0, with 11 bases in between. This CDR3 spans 16 amino acids. Germline CDR1 reads SGHRS; CDR2 reads YFSETQ. The CDR3 loop is CASSLVGVTSTDTQYF. DNA for the CDR3: TGCGCCAGCAGCTTGGTAGGGGTCACTAGCACAGATACGCAGTATTTT.

The chain is built from TRBV11-2 and TRBJ1-1, with a tentative D call TRBD1 (6 bases). Germline V gives CDR1 SGHAT, CDR2 FQNNGV. V was pared by 0 bases and J by 4 bases, with 12 bases between. The CDR3 length is 15 residues. The CDR3 sequence: CASSLDRGFATEAFF. CDR3 DNA sequence: TGTGCCAGCAGCTTAGACAGGGGATTTGCCACTGAAGCTTTCTTT.

The chain carries TRBV5-5 and TRBJ2-7; no definite D call. Germline assignment: CDR1 SGHKS and CDR2 YYEKEE (reference sequence). Trimming pared 4 bases from V and 4 bases from J, leaving 15 bases between. The CDR3 extends over 14 amino acids. CDR3 bases: TGTGCCAGCAGCGAGGTAGTCCGCGTATACGAGCAGTACTTC. Translating gives CASSEVVRVYEQYF.